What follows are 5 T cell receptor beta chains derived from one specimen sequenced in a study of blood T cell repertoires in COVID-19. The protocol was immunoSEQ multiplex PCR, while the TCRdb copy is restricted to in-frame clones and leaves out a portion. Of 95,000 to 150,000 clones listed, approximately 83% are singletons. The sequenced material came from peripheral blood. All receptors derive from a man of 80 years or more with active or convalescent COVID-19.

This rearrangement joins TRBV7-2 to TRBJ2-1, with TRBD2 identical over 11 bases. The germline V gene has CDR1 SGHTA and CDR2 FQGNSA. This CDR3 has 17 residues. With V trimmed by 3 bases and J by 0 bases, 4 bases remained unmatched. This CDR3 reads CASSFSSGGSSYNEQFF. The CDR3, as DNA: TGTGCCAGCAGCTTTTCTAGCGGGGGGAGCTCCTACAATGAGCAGTTCTTC.

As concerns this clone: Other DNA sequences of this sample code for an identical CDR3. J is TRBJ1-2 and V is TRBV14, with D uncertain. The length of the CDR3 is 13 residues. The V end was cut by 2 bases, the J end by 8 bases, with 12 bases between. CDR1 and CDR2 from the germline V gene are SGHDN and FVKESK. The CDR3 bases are TGTGCCAGCAGCCAATCACGAGGGAGCGGCTACACCTTC. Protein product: CASSQSRGSGYTF.

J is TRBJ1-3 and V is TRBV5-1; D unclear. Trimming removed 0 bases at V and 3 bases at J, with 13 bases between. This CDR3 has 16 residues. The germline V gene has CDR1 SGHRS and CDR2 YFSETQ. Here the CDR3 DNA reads TGCGCCAGCAGCTTGGCCGGATACAGTCTTGGAAACACCATATATTTT. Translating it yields CASSLAGYSLGNTIYF. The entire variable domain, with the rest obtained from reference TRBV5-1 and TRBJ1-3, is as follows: KAGVTQTPRYLIKTRGQQVTLSCSPISGHRSVSWYQQTPGQGLQFLFEYFSETQRNKGNFPGRFSGRQFSNSRSEMNVSTLELGDSALYLCASSLAGYSLGNTIYFGEGSWLTVV.

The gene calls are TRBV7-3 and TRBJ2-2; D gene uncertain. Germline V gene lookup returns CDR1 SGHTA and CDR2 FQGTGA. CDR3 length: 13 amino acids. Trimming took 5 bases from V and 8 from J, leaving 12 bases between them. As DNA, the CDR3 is TGTGCCAGCAGCCCTGACTCCTGGGGGGAGCTGTTTTTT. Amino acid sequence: CASSPDSWGELFF.

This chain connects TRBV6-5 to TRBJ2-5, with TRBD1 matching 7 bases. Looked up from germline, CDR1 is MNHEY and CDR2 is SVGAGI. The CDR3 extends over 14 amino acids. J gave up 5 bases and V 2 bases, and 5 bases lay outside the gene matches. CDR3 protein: CASSYRGGRETQYF. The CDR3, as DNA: TGTGCCAGCAGTTACCGAGGGGGCCGGGAGACCCAGTACTTC.